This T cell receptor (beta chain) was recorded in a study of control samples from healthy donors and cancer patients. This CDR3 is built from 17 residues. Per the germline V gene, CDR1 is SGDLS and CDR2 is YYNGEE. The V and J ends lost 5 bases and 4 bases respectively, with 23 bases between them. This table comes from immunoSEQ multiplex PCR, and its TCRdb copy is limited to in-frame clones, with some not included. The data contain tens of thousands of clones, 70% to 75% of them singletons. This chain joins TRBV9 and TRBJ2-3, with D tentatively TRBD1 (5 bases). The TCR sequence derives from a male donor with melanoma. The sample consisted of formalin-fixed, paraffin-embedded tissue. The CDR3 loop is CASSIGPRKGPADTQYF. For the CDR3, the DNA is TGTGCCAGCAGTATAGGCCCACGGAAGGGGCCCGCAGATACGCAGTATTTT.